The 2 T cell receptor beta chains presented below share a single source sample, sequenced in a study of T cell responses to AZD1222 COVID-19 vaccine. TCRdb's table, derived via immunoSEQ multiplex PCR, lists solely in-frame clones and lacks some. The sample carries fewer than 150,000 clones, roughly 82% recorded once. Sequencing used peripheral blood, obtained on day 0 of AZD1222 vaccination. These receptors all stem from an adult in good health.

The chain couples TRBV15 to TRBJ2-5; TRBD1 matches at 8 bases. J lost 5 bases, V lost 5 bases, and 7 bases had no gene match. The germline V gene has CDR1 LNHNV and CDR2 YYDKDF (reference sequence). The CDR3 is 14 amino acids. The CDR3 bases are TGTGCCACCAGCTCGACAGGGGTTAGGGAGACCCAGTACTTC. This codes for CATSSTGVRETQYF.

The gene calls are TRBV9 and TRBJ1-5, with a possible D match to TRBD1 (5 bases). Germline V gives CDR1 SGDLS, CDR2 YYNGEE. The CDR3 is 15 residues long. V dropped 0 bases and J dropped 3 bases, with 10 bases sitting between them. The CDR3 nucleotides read TGTGCCAGCAGCGTAGCTGGGGGTTCCAATCAGCCCCAGCATTTT. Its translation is CASSVAGGSNQPQHF. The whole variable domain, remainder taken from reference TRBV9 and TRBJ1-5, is DSGVTQTPKHLITATGQRVTLRCSPRSGDLSVYWYQQSLDQGLQFLIQYYNGEERAKGNILERFSAQQFPDLHSELNLSSLELGDSALYFCASSVAGGSNQPQHFGDGTRLSIL.